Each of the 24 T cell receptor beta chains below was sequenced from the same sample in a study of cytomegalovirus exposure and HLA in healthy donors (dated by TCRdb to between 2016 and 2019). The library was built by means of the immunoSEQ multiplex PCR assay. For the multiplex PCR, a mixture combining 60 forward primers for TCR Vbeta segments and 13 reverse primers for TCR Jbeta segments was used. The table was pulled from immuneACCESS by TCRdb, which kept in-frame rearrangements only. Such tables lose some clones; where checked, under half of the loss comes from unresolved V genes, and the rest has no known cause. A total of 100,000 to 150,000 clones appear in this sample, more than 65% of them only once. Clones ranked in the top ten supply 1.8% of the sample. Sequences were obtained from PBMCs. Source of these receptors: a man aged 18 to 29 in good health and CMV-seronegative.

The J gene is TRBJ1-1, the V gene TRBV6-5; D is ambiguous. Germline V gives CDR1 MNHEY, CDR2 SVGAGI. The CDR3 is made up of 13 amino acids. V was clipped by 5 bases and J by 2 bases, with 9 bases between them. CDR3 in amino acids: CASSREVNTEAFF. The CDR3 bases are TGTGCCAGCAGTCGAGAGGTAAACACTGAAGCTTTCTTT.

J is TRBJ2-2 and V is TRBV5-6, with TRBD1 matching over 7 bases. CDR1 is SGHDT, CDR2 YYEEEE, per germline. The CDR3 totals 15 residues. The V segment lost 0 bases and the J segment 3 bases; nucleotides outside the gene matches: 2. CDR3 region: CASSLVQGDTGELFF. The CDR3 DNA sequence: TGTGCCAGCAGCTTGGTTCAGGGGGACACCGGGGAGCTGTTTTTT.

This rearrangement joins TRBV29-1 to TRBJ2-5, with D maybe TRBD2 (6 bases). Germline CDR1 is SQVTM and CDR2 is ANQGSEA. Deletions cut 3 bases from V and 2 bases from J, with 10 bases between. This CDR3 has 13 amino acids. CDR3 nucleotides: TGCAGCGTTGAGACTAGTGGACAAGAGACCCAGTACTTC. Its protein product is CSVETSGQETQYF.

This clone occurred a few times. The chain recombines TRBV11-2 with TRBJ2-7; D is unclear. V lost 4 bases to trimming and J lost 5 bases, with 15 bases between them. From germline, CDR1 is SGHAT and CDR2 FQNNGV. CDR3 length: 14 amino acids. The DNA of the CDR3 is TGTGCCAGCAGCTCCCTTCCGGTAGGAGACGAGCAGTACTTC. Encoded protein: CASSSLPVGDEQYF.

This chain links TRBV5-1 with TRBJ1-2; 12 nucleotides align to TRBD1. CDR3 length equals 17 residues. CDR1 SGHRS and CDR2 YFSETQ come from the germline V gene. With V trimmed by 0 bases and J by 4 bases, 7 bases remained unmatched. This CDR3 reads CASSLAGTGGRGYGYTF. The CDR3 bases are TGCGCCAGCAGCTTGGCCGGGACAGGGGGCCGAGGCTATGGCTACACCTTC.

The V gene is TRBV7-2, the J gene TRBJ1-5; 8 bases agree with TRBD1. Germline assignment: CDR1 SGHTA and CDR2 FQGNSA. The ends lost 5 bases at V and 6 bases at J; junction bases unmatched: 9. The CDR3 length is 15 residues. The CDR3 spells CASSRGTGTIQPQHF. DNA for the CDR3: TGTGCCAGCAGCCGAGGGACAGGCACAATTCAGCCCCAGCATTTT.

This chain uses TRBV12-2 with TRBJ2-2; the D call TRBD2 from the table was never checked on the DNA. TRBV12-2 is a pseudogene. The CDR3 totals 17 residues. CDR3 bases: TGTGCAAGTCGCTCCTTACCGGGAGCCTCAAACACCGGGGAGCTGTTTTTT. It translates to CASRSLPGASNTGELFF.

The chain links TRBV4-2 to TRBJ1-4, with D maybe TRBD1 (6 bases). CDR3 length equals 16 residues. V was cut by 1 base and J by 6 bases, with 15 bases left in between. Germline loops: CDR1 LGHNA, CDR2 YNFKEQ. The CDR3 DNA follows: TGTGCCAGCAGCCAAGGAAAGTCAGGGGAACATGAAAAACTGTTTTTT. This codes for CASSQGKSGEHEKLFF.

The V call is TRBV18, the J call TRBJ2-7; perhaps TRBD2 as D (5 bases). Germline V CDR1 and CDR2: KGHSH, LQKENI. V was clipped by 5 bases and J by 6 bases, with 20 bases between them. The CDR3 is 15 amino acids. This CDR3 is CASSDDVRAGFEQYF. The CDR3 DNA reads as TGTGCCAGCTCAGACGACGTCCGCGCGGGCTTCGAGCAGTACTTC.

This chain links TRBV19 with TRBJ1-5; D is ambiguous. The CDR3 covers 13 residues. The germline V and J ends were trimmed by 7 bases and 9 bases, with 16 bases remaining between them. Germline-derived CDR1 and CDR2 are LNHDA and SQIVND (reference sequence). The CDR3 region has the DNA TGTGCCAGTATTGCTGGAGGGTTAGGGCCCCAGCATTTT. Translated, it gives CASIAGGLGPQHF.

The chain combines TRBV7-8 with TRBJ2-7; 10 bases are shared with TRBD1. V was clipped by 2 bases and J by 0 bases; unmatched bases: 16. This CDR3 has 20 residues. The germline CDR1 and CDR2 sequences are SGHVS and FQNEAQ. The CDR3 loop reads CASSLNLRDRGPQSSYEQYF. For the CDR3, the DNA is TGTGCCAGCAGCTTAAACCTACGAGACAGGGGGCCCCAAAGCTCCTACGAGCAGTACTTC.

Here the CDR3 reads CASSDGPSGGLGFEETQYF. DNA for the CDR3: TGTGCCAGCAGTGATGGGCCTAGCGGGGGCCTCGGGTTCGAAGAGACCCAGTACTTC. The V and J genes are TRBV6-1 and TRBJ2-5; 10 bases line up with TRBD2. J was trimmed by 3 bases and V by 3 bases; bases with no gene match: 16. CDR1 is MNHNS and CDR2 is SASEGT in the germline V gene. CDR3 length: 19 amino acids.

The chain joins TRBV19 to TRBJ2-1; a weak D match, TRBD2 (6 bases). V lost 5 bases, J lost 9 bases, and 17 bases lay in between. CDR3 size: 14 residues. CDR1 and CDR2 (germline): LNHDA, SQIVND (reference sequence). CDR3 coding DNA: TGTGCCAGTAGTCCCCCGACGGCGGGGAGTGAGCAGTTCTTC. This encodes CASSPPTAGSEQFF.

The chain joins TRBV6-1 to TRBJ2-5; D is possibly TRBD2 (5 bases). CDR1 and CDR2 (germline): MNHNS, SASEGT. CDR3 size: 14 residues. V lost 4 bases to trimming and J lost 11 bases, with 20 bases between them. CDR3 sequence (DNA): TGTGCCAGCAGTGTTCTTACGTATCCGGAGGAGCAGTACTTC. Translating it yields CASSVLTYPEEQYF.

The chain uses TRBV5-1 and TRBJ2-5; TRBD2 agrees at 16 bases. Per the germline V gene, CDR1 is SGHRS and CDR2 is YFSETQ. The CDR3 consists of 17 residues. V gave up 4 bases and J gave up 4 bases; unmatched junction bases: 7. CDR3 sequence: CASSLPGTSGGGETQYF. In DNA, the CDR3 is TGCGCCAGCAGCCTTCCCGGGACTAGCGGGGGGGGAGAGACCCAGTACTTC.

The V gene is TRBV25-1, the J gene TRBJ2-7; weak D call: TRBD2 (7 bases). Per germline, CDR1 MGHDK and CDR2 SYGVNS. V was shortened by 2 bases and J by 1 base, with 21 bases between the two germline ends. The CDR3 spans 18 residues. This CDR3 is CASSENAPSGTPSYEQYF. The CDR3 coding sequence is TGTGCCAGCAGTGAAAATGCCCCCAGCGGGACACCGTCCTACGAGCAGTACTTC.

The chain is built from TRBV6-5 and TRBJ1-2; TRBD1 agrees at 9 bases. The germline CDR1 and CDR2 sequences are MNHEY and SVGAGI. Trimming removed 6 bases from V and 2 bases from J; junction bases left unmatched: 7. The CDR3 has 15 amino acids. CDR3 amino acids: CASSLDRGANYGYTF. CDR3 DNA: TGTGCCAGCAGCCTTGACAGGGGGGCGAACTATGGCTACACCTTC.

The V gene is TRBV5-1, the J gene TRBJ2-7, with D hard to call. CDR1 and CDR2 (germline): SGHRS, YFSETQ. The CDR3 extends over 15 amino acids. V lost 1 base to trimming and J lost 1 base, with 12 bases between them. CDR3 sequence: CASSLTAGISYEQYF. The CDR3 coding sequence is TGCGCCAGCAGCTTGACGGCAGGTATATCCTACGAGCAGTACTTC.

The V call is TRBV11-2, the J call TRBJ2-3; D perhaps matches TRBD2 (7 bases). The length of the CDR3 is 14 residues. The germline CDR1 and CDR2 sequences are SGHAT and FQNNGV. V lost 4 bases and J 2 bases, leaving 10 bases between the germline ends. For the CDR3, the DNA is TGTGCCAGCAGCTGGGGGGGCTTCACAGATACGCAGTATTTT. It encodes CASSWGGFTDTQYF.

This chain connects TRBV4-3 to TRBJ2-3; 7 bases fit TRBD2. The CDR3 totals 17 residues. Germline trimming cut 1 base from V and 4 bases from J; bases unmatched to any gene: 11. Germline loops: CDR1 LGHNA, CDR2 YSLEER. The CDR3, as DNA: TGCGCCAGCAGCCAAGGTATCGGACTAGTCGGTCCAGATACGCAGTATTTT. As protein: CASSQGIGLVGPDTQYF.

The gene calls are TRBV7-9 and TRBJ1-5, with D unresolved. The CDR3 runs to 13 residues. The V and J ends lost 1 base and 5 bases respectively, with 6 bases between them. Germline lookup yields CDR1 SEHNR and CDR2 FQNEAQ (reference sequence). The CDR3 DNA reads TGTGCCAGCAGCTTAGAACAGTATCAGCCCCAGCATTTT. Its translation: CASSLEQYQPQHF.

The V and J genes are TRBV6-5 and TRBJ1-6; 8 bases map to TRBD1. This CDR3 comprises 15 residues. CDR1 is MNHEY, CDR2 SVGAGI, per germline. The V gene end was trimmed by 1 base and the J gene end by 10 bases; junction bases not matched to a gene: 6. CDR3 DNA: TGTGCCAGCAGTTACTTCAGGGGGCTAGGGTCACCCCTCCACTTT. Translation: CASSYFRGLGSPLHF.

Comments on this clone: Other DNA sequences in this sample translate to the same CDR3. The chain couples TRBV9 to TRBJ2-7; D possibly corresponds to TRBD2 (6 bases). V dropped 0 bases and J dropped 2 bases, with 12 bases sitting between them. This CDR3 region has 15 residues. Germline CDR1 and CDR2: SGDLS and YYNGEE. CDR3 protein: CASSVAGAGPYEQYF. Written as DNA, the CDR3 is TGTGCCAGCAGCGTAGCGGGAGCGGGCCCCTACGAGCAGTACTTC.

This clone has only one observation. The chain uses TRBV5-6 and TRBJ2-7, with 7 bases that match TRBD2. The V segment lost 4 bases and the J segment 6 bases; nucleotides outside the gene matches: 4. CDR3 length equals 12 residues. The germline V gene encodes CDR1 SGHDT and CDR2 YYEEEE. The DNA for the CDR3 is TGTGCCAGCAGCCGGGAGGCACTCGAGCAGTACTTC. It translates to CASSREALEQYF.